Presented here are 7 T cell receptor beta chains from one specimen sequenced in a study of T cell responses to AZD1222 COVID-19 vaccine. The repertoire was sequenced with immunoSEQ multiplex PCR; TCRdb's copy has only in-frame clones and lacks some. The sample has 150,000 to 200,000 clones; 85% to 95% are singletons. The material was peripheral blood, obtained on day 0 of AZD1222 vaccination. The receptors were gathered from an adult in good health.

The chain employs TRBV3-1 (or the pseudogene TRBV3-2) and TRBJ2-2; no firm D call. V lost 0 bases to trimming and J lost 1 base, with 6 bases between them. There are 15 residues in the CDR3. Germline loops: CDR1 LGHDT, CDR2 YNNKEL (reference sequence). The CDR3 DNA reads as TGTGCCAGCAGCCAAGATTATTGGAACACCGGGGAGCTGTTTTTT. This encodes CASSQDYWNTGELFF.

Written as DNA, the CDR3 is TGTGCCAGCAGCCAGGACAGTTCCTACAATGAGCAGTTCTTC. Amino acids: CASSQDSSYNEQFF. J is TRBJ2-1 and V is TRBV5-8; the D gene is possibly TRBD1 (6 bases). The ends were cut back, 4 bases at V and 1 base at J, with 9 bases in the middle. Germline V gene sequence: CDR1 SGHTS, CDR2 YDEGEE. The CDR3 totals 14 residues.

This chain uses TRBV18 with TRBJ1-1; D ambiguous. The CDR3 runs 14 residues. The V gene lost 6 bases and the J gene lost 2 bases, with 13 bases spanning the gap. Germline V gene data show CDR1 as KGHSH and CDR2 as LQKENI. DNA of the CDR3: TGTGCCAGCTCCCCCGGATCCACCAACACTGAAGCTTTCTTT. The encoded protein is CASSPGSTNTEAFF.

V and J are TRBV29-1 and TRBJ1-1, with no clear D. Germline CDR1 reads SQVTM; CDR2 reads ANQGSEA. The CDR3 runs 12 residues. Between the trimmed V and J ends, which lost 0 bases and 4 bases, there was a span of 6 bases. The CDR3 reads CSVEDRSTEAFF. The DNA for the CDR3 is TGCAGCGTTGAAGACAGGAGCACTGAAGCTTTCTTT.

The chain carries TRBV19 and TRBJ1-3; 7 positions match TRBD1. V shed 6 bases and J 4 bases; nucleotides not matched to a gene: 6. There are 14 residues in the CDR3. The germline V gene has CDR1 LNHDA and CDR2 SQIVND (reference sequence). As DNA, the CDR3 is TGTGCCAGTAGGATGACAGGGACGGGAAACACCATATATTTT. Residues: CASRMTGTGNTIYF.

The chain couples TRBV6-5 to TRBJ2-3; 9 bases are shared with TRBD2. The CDR3 totals 15 residues. V shed 8 bases and J 1 base; nucleotides not matched to a gene: 7. The V gene's germline CDR1 is MNHEY and CDR2 SVGAGI. CDR3 nucleotide sequence: TGTGCCAGCGGATCGACTAGCGGACGCACAGATACGCAGTATTTT. It specifies CASGSTSGRTDTQYF.

The V call is TRBV7-2, the J call TRBJ1-3, with D maybe TRBD1 (6 bases). V lost 6 bases and J lost 6, with 18 bases in between. CDR3 length equals 15 residues. Looked up from germline, CDR1 is SGHTA and CDR2 is FQGNSA. The chain's CDR3 is CASSPRVMGANTIYF. The CDR3 nucleotides read TGTGCCAGCAGTCCGCGGGTTATGGGGGCAAACACCATATATTTT.